This TCR beta chain is drawn from a study of blood T cell repertoires in COVID-19. Study context: Samples representing acute and convalescent COVID-19 were sourced from the United States, Italy and Spain. Sources were T cells, B-cell-depleted T cells, or PBMCs; the material itself was cDNA or gDNA.

The CDR3 consists of 13 residues. Trimming stripped 3 bases from V and 1 base from J, with 6 bases between. The V gene's germline CDR1 is MNHEY and CDR2 SMNVEV (reference sequence). Source study methods: Amplified reference gene primers provided the basis for estimating nucleated cell counts. Libraries were prepared by immunoSEQ multiplex PCR; TCRdb keeps only in-frame clonotypes and omits some of them. That table gives V, J and clone size, and the DNA gave D and trimming. The repertoire holds some 170,000 clones, with 65% to 80% as singletons. This receptor was identified in a man in his sixties with acute or convalescent COVID-19. The specimen sequenced was peripheral blood. The chain links TRBV27 to TRBJ1-2, with D unclear. The CDR3 here is CASSLSSNYGYTF. The CDR3 region has the DNA TGTGCCAGCAGTTTGAGTAGTAACTATGGCTACACCTTC.